This TCR beta chain was recovered during a study of T cell responses to AZD1222 COVID-19 vaccine. Points from the study as a whole: Donors were largely white British and mainly female; clonal diversity was possibly underestimated. Elevations in Spike-specific TCR breadth and depth followed administration of two AZD1222 doses. Seropositivity was recorded at baseline in only 6 or 7 AZD1222 recipients.

Germline V lookup: CDR1 GTSNPN, CDR2 SVGIG (reference sequence). The length of the CDR3 is 12 residues. V was clipped by 4 bases and J by 0 bases, with 6 bases between them. Some clones are missing from TCRdb's copy, which holds only in-frame ones; the method was immunoSEQ multiplex PCR. Among around 150,000 clones listed, about 90% were seen once. With respect to this clone: The antigen remains undetermined.

The chain uses TRBV30 and TRBJ1-2; no reliable D call. The input for sequencing was peripheral blood, taken 28 days after the second AZD1222 dose. This TCR was sampled from an adult who received the AZD1222 COVID-19 vaccine. The CDR3 loop is CAWTPANYGYTF. CDR3 nucleotide sequence: TGTGCCTGGACCCCTGCTAACTATGGCTACACCTTC.